The 10 T cell receptor beta chains below all came from one sample that was sequenced in a study of blood T cell repertoires in COVID-19. Data came from immunoSEQ multiplex PCR; TCRdb stores just in-frame clones and leaves some out. Here the sample spans about 250,000 clones, approximately 86% being singletons. Sequenced material: peripheral blood. The receptors stem from a woman aged 60-75 years who had recovered from COVID-19.

About this clone: The same CDR3 also results from other DNA sequences found in this sample. The gene calls are TRBV5-1 and TRBJ2-3, with TRBD2 matching 13 bases. The CDR3 is 16 residues long. CDR1 is SGHRS and CDR2 is YFSETQ in the germline V gene. The V gene end was trimmed by 0 bases and the J gene end by 5 bases; junction bases not matched to a gene: 3. CDR3 coding DNA: TGCGCCAGCAGCTTGGGACTAGCGGGGGGACAAGATACGCAGTATTTT. Its translation: CASSLGLAGGQDTQYF.

Regarding this clone: Mismatch with germline at one junction end may stem from a read error. Other DNA sequences of this sample code for an identical CDR3. The chain joins TRBV27 to TRBJ2-6; 10 positions agree with TRBD2. CDR1 and CDR2 from the germline V gene are MNHEY and SMNVEV (reference sequence). The CDR3 is 17 residues long. CDR3 coding DNA: TGTGCCAGCAGCTGGTCTAGCGGGGGCTCTGGGGCCAATGTCCTGACTTTC. As protein: CASSWSSGGSGANVLTF. Based on the CDR3 plus reference TRBV27 and TRBJ2-6, the full variable domain is EAQVTQNPRYLITVTGKKLTVTCSQNMNHEYMSWYRQDPGLGLRQIYYSMNVEVTDKGDVPEGYKVSRKEKRNFPLILESPSPNQTSLYFCASSWSSGGSGANVLTFGAGSRLTVL.

The chain uses TRBV19 and TRBJ2-1; D not certain. The CDR3 has 13 residues. The V end was cut by 3 bases, the J end by 4 bases, with 7 bases between. The germline CDR1 and CDR2 sequences are LNHDA and SQIVND (reference sequence). The CDR3: CASSIQKYNEQFF. DNA of the CDR3: TGTGCCAGTAGTATCCAGAAATACAATGAGCAGTTCTTC.

This chain links TRBV27 with TRBJ2-5, with TRBD1 identical over 8 bases. The germline gives CDR1 MNHEY, CDR2 SMNVEV (reference sequence). With 1 base clipped from V and 7 bases from J, the junction kept 8 bases outside the gene matches. This CDR3 spans 15 amino acids. CDR3 in DNA: TGTGCCAGCAGTTTATTGGGACAGGCTTTCAGGACCCAGTACTTC. This translates into CASSLLGQAFRTQYF.

This chain links TRBV14 with TRBJ1-2, with D possibly matching TRBD1 (5 bases). Germline assignment: CDR1 SGHDN and CDR2 FVKESK. This CDR3 has 18 amino acids. V lost 0 bases and J lost 5, with 22 bases in between. The CDR3 region has the DNA TGTGCCAGCAGCCAAGATCGATGGGGCGGAGAGTTTCAATATGGCTACACCTTC. It yields the protein CASSQDRWGGEFQYGYTF.

The rearrangement joins TRBV2 to TRBJ1-6, with a tentative D call TRBD1 (6 bases). V was shortened by 11 bases and J by 4 bases, with 18 bases between the two germline ends. CDR1 is SNHLY and CDR2 is FYNNEI in the germline V gene. The CDR3 totals 15 residues. The CDR3 DNA is TGTGCCGGGAGGGGGGCAGCCGCTTATAATTCACCCCTCCACTTT. Translating gives CAGRGAAAYNSPLHF.

V and J are TRBV5-5 and TRBJ2-5; D is perhaps TRBD2 (6 bases). There are 16 residues in the CDR3. V lost 4 bases and J 4 bases, leaving 20 bases between the germline ends. CDR1 SGHKS and CDR2 YYEKEE come from the germline V gene (reference sequence). The CDR3 sequence: CASSNGWGGRGETQYF. The CDR3 DNA reads TGTGCCAGCAGCAACGGTTGGGGAGGTAGAGGAGAGACCCAGTACTTC. The complete variable domain, with remaining parts taken from reference TRBV5-5 and TRBJ2-5, reads DAGVTQSPTHLIKTRGQQVTLRCSPISGHKSVSWYQQVLGQGPQFIFQYYEKEERGRGNFPDRFSARQFPNYSSELNVNALLLGDSALYLCASSNGWGGRGETQYFGPGTRLLVL.

CDR3 residues: CASSYNRGSNQPQHF. In DNA form, the CDR3 reads TGTGCCAGTAGTTATAACAGGGGAAGCAATCAGCCCCAGCATTTT. V and J are TRBV19 and TRBJ1-5, with 7 positions matching TRBD1. The CDR3 extends over 15 amino acids. Per the germline V gene, CDR1 is LNHDA and CDR2 is SQIVND (reference sequence). J was trimmed by 1 base and V by 5 bases; bases with no gene match: 5.

V gene TRBV4-2 combines with J gene TRBJ2-4; 9 nucleotides align to TRBD2. Germline V gene lookup returns CDR1 LGHNA and CDR2 YNFKEQ. This CDR3 contains 14 residues. Trimming removed 4 bases from V and 6 bases from J; junction bases left unmatched: 4. In nucleotides, the CDR3 is TGTGCCAGCAGCCGCGGGGGGGCGGCAAACATTCAGTACTTC. Its translation is CASSRGGAANIQYF.

V and J are TRBV7-2 and TRBJ2-5; D possibly corresponds to TRBD2 (5 bases). Germline values: CDR1 SGHTA, CDR2 FQGNSA. The V end lost 5 bases, the J end lost 5 bases, and 18 bases lay between the germline ends. CDR3 length: 15 amino acids. The CDR3 loop is CASSPRTGWTETQYF. The CDR3 coding sequence is TGTGCCAGCAGCCCAAGGACGGGGTGGACGGAGACCCAGTACTTC.